This T cell receptor (beta chain) was observed in a study of neoadjuvant anti-PD-1 for oral cavity cancer. At the level of the study: Non-progressing patients received a fourth nivolumab dose near day 43, then surgery on days 50-56.

Trimming shortened V by 3 bases and J by 6 bases, and 12 bases separated the two germline ends. The CDR3 sequence is 14 residues long. Germline V lookup: CDR1 MDHEN, CDR2 SYDVKM. As for time point: after neoadjuvant nivolumab, at surgical resection. These newly diagnosed stage II-IVA oral cavity squamous cell carcinoma patients had no prior systemic or radiation treatment. Repertoires were generated with immunoSEQ multiplex PCR, while TCRdb's copy carries only in-frame clones and drops some. The sample lists tens of thousands of clones, 77% occurring once. This clonotype originated in a person aged 35-79 years with oral cavity squamous cell carcinoma. The sequencing here drew on PBMCs, taken after nivolumab (anti-PD-1) treatment. This chain joins TRBV28 and TRBJ2-1; D gene uncertain. The CDR3 loop reads CASSLRPLGNEQFF. The CDR3 nucleotides are TGTGCCAGCAGTTTGAGACCCCTGGGCAATGAGCAGTTCTTC.